A single sample gave rise to the 31 T cell receptor beta chains below, sequenced in a study of blood T cell repertoires in COVID-19. Clones were sequenced by immunoSEQ multiplex PCR, and TCRdb holds only the in-frame ones, with some missing. The data show about 180,000 clones, with approximately 87% seen just once and approximately 18% held by the top ten. The sample was peripheral blood. The receptors shown here come from a person in their 70s with COVID-19, enrolled during active disease.

The chain has TRBV28 and TRBJ1-2; possibly TRBD1 for D (6 bases). This CDR3 contains 13 residues. Trimming took 5 bases from V and 8 from J, leaving 15 bases between them. Germline V lookup: CDR1 MDHEN, CDR2 SYDVKM. CDR3 protein: CASSLRRGGGYTF. In DNA, the CDR3 is TGTGCCAGCAGTCTCAGGAGGGGGGGAGGCTACACCTTC.

Comments on this clone: A junction end diverges from the germline sequence, so it may reflect a read error. The V and J genes are TRBV3-1 (or the pseudogene TRBV3-2) and TRBJ2-7, with D uncertain. Germline CDR1 LGHDT, CDR2 YNNKEL (reference sequence). This CDR3 is 11 amino acids long. The CDR3: CAGSHSYEQYF. In DNA, the CDR3 is TGTGCCGGCAGCCATAGCTACGAGCAGTACTTC.

The rearrangement links TRBV7-6 to TRBJ1-4; TRBD1 is a possible D gene (5 bases). Trimming cost V 0 bases and J 7 bases, with 9 bases left between them. Germline V gives CDR1 SGHVS, CDR2 FNYEAQ. The CDR3 covers 14 residues. CDR3 in amino acids: CASSLASGGEKLFF. CDR3 bases: TGTGCCAGCAGCTTAGCATCGGGGGGTGAAAAACTGTTTTTT.

The J gene is TRBJ2-7, the V gene TRBV10-3; 11 nucleotides line up with TRBD1. After removal of 2 bases from V and 4 bases from J, the junction contained 10 bases not matched to a gene. Germline CDR1 ENHRY, CDR2 SYGVKD. This CDR3 has 17 residues. This chain's CDR3 is CAISEASGTGGGYEQYF. CDR3 in DNA: TGTGCCATCAGTGAGGCGTCCGGGACAGGGGGGGGATACGAGCAGTACTTC.

This chain joins TRBV6-5 and TRBJ1-5, with D possibly being TRBD1 (6 bases). The CDR3 is 15 residues long. Germline V gene data show CDR1 as MNHEY and CDR2 as SVGAGI. V gave up 7 bases and J gave up 7 bases, with 20 bases separating them. DNA of the CDR3: TGTGCCAGCAACAGGGACACCATAGCTAAACAGCCCCAGCATTTT. Its protein product is CASNRDTIAKQPQHF.

Here the CDR3 DNA reads TGTGCCAGTAGTGCATTAGCGGGGTACAATGAGCAGTTCTTC. The encoded protein is CASSALAGYNEQFF. V usage is TRBV19 and J usage is TRBJ2-1, with 8 bases aligning to TRBD2. V was clipped by 5 bases and J by 4 bases; unmatched bases: 4. The CDR3 has 14 residues. Germline-derived CDR1 and CDR2 are LNHDA and SQIVND (reference sequence).

The gene calls are TRBV28 and TRBJ2-1; 16 nucleotides agree with TRBD2. From germline, CDR1 is MDHEN and CDR2 SYDVKM. The CDR3 has 16 residues. V dropped 7 bases and J dropped 8; count of bases not matched to a gene: 8. This CDR3 is CASTLGLAGGSHEQFF. The CDR3 DNA reads TGTGCCAGCACCCTGGGACTAGCGGGAGGGTCCCATGAGCAGTTCTTC.

This chain links TRBV2 with TRBJ1-4; maybe TRBD1 (5 bases). Germline V gene lookup returns CDR1 SNHLY and CDR2 FYNNEI. The CDR3 spans 12 residues. The V gene lost 6 bases and the J gene lost 6 bases, with 8 bases spanning the gap. The CDR3 nucleotides are TGTGCCAGCAGAAGGGGTTATGAAAAACTGTTTTTT. This encodes CASRRGYEKLFF.

The chain links TRBV7-9 to TRBJ2-7; the D gene is possibly TRBD1 (5 bases). Germline V gene data show CDR1 as SEHNR and CDR2 as FQNEAQ (reference sequence). Trimming removed 1 base at V and 3 bases at J, with 10 bases between. This CDR3 has 14 amino acids. CDR3 nucleotides: TGTGCCAGCAGCTTAGGAACAGGATACTACGAGCAGTACTTC. Translating it yields CASSLGTGYYEQYF.

The V call is TRBV14, the J call TRBJ1-6; D uncertain. The CDR3 covers 13 residues. The V gene lost 4 bases and the J gene lost 8 bases, with 9 bases spanning the gap. CDR1 and CDR2 (germline): SGHDN, FVKESK. In nucleotides, the CDR3 is TGTGCCAGCAGCCCAGGAACCTATTCACCCCTCCACTTT. Protein sequence: CASSPGTYSPLHF.

This chain links TRBV28 with TRBJ1-4, with a weak D call TRBD1 (6 bases). Germline CDR1 reads MDHEN; CDR2 reads SYDVKM. Trimming shortened V by 4 bases and J by 0 bases, and 9 bases separated the two germline ends. This CDR3 region has 15 residues. CDR3 amino acids: CASSSHRATNEKLFF. CDR3 nucleotide sequence: TGTGCCAGCAGTTCCCACAGGGCAACTAATGAAAAACTGTTTTTT.

This chain links TRBV6-1 with TRBJ2-7; 7 bases align to TRBD2. The V gene's germline CDR1 is MNHNS and CDR2 SASEGT. Germline trimming cut 0 bases from V and 7 bases from J; bases unmatched to any gene: 3. The CDR3 has 13 amino acids. The CDR3 sequence is CASSEAGGVEQYF. DNA of the CDR3: TGTGCCAGCAGTGAAGCGGGGGGGGTAGAGCAGTACTTC.

This chain joins TRBV19 and TRBJ2-6, with a possible D match to TRBD1 (5 bases). V was trimmed by 6 bases and J by 1 base, leaving 7 bases between them. The V gene's germline CDR1 is LNHDA and CDR2 SQIVND (reference sequence). CDR3 size: 14 residues. DNA of the CDR3: TGTGCCAGTAGAGACAGTTCTGGGGCCAACGTCCTGACTTTC. The encoded protein is CASRDSSGANVLTF.

This rearrangement joins TRBV15 to TRBJ1-2, with a weak D call TRBD1 (5 bases). Germline-derived CDR1 and CDR2 are LNHNV and YYDKDF (reference sequence). V dropped 6 bases and J dropped 4 bases, with 15 bases sitting between them. The CDR3 runs to 14 residues. The CDR3 region has the DNA TGTGCCACCAGTCAAGGGAAGGGGCGCTATGGCTACACCTTC. It codes for CATSQGKGRYGYTF.

The V gene is TRBV4-3, the J gene TRBJ2-3; D is uncertain. Germline CDR1 and CDR2: LGHNA and YSLEER. There are 15 residues in the CDR3. Trimming cost V 1 base and J 7 bases, with 15 bases left between them. The CDR3 sequence is CASSQGNGRSNTQYF. CDR3 in DNA: TGCGCCAGCAGCCAAGGAAATGGTCGGTCAAATACGCAGTATTTT.

The chain joins TRBV3-1 (or the pseudogene TRBV3-2) to TRBJ1-4; D unresolved. In germline, CDR1 is LGHDT, CDR2 YNNKEL (reference sequence). The V and J ends lost 2 bases and 8 bases respectively, with 6 bases between them. There are 12 residues in the CDR3. CDR3: CASSQLTEKLFF. CDR3 DNA: TGTGCCAGCAGCCAACTAACCGAAAAACTGTTTTTT.

This sequence joins TRBV3-1 (or the pseudogene TRBV3-2) and TRBJ2-4; weak D call: TRBD1 (6 bases). Trimming left V 2 bases short and J 0 bases short, with 14 bases between. Germline V gene sequence: CDR1 LGHDT, CDR2 YNNKEL (reference sequence). This CDR3 spans 17 amino acids. The CDR3 nucleotides read TGTGCCAGCAGCCAACAGACAGGACTCCTAGCCAAAAACATTCAGTACTTC. Amino acids: CASSQQTGLLAKNIQYF.

This rearrangement joins TRBV19 to TRBJ1-6; D unresolved. V lost 4 bases to trimming and J lost 12 bases, with 13 bases between them. Germline V gene lookup returns CDR1 LNHDA and CDR2 SQIVND (reference sequence). CDR3 size: 13 residues. CDR3 residues: CASSTTEDGPLHF. DNA of the CDR3: TGTGCCAGTAGTACTACAGAAGATGGACCCCTCCACTTT.

This clone was counted only a few times. The CDR3 nucleotides read TGTGCCAGCAGCTTGGCCTACCGTACAGGTGACTATGGCTACACCTTC. Its translation is CASSLAYRTGDYGYTF. This chain connects TRBV5-4 to TRBJ1-2; D is possibly TRBD1 (5 bases). The CDR3 consists of 16 residues. Deletions cut 0 bases from V and 3 bases from J, with 15 bases between. Germline CDR1 is SGHNT and CDR2 is YYREEE (reference sequence).

V is TRBV7-9 and J is TRBJ1-2, with 11 bases aligning to TRBD1. V trimming: 5 bases; J trimming: 6 bases; junction bases outside the gene matches: 5. The CDR3 length is 14 residues. Germline V gene data show CDR1 as SEHNR and CDR2 as FQNEAQ (reference sequence). The CDR3 spells CASSAWDRGDGYTF. The CDR3 coding sequence is TGTGCCAGCAGCGCATGGGACAGGGGGGATGGCTACACCTTC.

This chain joins TRBV7-2 and TRBJ1-3; D gene unclear. The CDR3 contains 13 residues. V lost 5 bases and J 8 bases, leaving 13 bases between the germline ends. Germline V gene sequence: CDR1 SGHTA, CDR2 FQGNSA. CDR3 loop: CASSAAIRDTIYF. The CDR3 nucleotides read TGTGCCAGCAGCGCAGCGATTCGGGACACCATATATTTT.

The chain combines TRBV5-1 with TRBJ2-7, with TRBD1 identical over 10 bases. After removal of 6 bases from V and 1 base from J, the junction contained 7 bases not matched to a gene. Germline lookup yields CDR1 SGHRS and CDR2 YFSETQ. The CDR3 contains 15 residues. Here the CDR3 reads CASNRGTGASYEQYF. DNA for the CDR3: TGCGCCAGCAATCGCGGGACAGGGGCATCCTACGAGCAGTACTTC.

The chain links TRBV28 to TRBJ1-5; a possible D gene is TRBD1 (6 bases). In germline, CDR1 is MDHEN, CDR2 SYDVKM. CDR3 size: 16 residues. Trimming stripped 5 bases from V and 5 bases from J, with 19 bases between. CDR3 protein: CASSPRGGSGHQPQHF. The CDR3 DNA sequence: TGTGCCAGCAGTCCGAGGGGGGGTTCGGGGCATCAGCCCCAGCATTTT.

The chain carries TRBV5-6 and TRBJ1-2; D gene unclear. The CDR3 sequence is 15 residues long. V dropped 4 bases and J dropped 7 bases, with 20 bases sitting between them. From germline, CDR1 is SGHDT and CDR2 YYEEEE. The CDR3 coding sequence is TGTGCCAGCAGCCTTGGACTCCTCAGCCATGGTGGCTACACCTTC. Translation gives CASSLGLLSHGGYTF.

Remarks on this clone: The identical CDR3 is also encoded by other nucleotide sequences in the sample. The chain couples TRBV7-3 to TRBJ2-7, with D maybe TRBD2 (6 bases). This CDR3 comprises 12 residues. Germline V lookup: CDR1 SGHTA, CDR2 FQGTGA. Trimming shortened V by 5 bases and J by 7 bases, and 12 bases separated the two germline ends. The CDR3 coding sequence is TGTGCCAGCAGCGGGACCGGGGGAGAGCAGTACTTC. This gives the protein CASSGTGGEQYF.

The rearrangement uses TRBV4-3 and TRBJ2-5; a possible D gene is TRBD2 (5 bases). CDR1 LGHNA and CDR2 YSLEER come from the germline V gene. The CDR3 has 15 amino acids. With 0 bases removed from V and 6 bases from J, the gap between germline ends came to 14 bases. The CDR3 bases are TGCGCCAGCAGCCAAGATGTCGGGAAAGAGCAGACCCAGTACTTC. This gives the protein CASSQDVGKEQTQYF.

Comments on this clone: Distinct nucleotide sequences in the sample also encode this CDR3. The V gene is TRBV6-2 or TRBV6-3, the J gene TRBJ2-1; perhaps TRBD2 as D (6 bases). The CDR3 runs to 15 residues. Trimming cost V 0 bases and J 1 base, with 7 bases left between them. Germline assignment: CDR1 MNHEY and CDR2 SVGEGT. The CDR3 nucleotides read TGTGCCAGCAGTTACTCTAGCGGTTCCTACAATGAGCAGTTCTTC. Translation: CASSYSSGSYNEQFF.

This rearrangement joins TRBV5-1 to TRBJ2-3; 13 nucleotides line up with TRBD2. V was clipped by 3 bases and J by 6 bases; unmatched bases: 7. The CDR3 is 16 amino acids. Germline values: CDR1 SGHRS, CDR2 YFSETQ. The CDR3 here is CASSSGTSGERDTQYF. The DNA for the CDR3 is TGCGCCAGCAGCTCGGGGACTAGCGGGGAACGGGATACGCAGTATTTT.

The chain links TRBV30 to TRBJ1-2; 8 positions agree with TRBD1. The CDR3 is 13 residues long. The germline V gene has CDR1 GTSNPN and CDR2 SVGIG (reference sequence). J lost 4 bases, V lost 3 bases, and 4 bases had no gene match. CDR3 DNA sequence: TGTGCCTGGAGCGAGGACAGGGTCTATGGCTACACCTTC. This encodes CAWSEDRVYGYTF.

The chain has TRBV27 and TRBJ1-5; tentative D call: TRBD1 (5 bases). Trimming removed 5 bases from V and 3 bases from J, with 14 bases in between. The V gene's germline CDR1 is MNHEY and CDR2 SMNVEV (reference sequence). This CDR3 region has 15 residues. CDR3 nucleotide sequence: TGTGCCAGCAGTCCGTTGACAGCCCCCAATCAGCCCCAGCATTTT. Residues: CASSPLTAPNQPQHF.

This clone occurred many times. DNA for the CDR3: TGTGCCAGCAGCCCGAGCGCGGGAAACACCATATATTTT. This sequence encodes CASSPSAGNTIYF. The chain has TRBV7-9 and TRBJ1-3, with D unclear. CDR1 is SEHNR, CDR2 FQNEAQ, per germline (reference sequence). V was clipped by 5 bases and J by 4 bases, with 9 bases between them. There are 13 residues in the CDR3.